What follows are 9 T cell receptor beta chains derived from one specimen sequenced in a study of CD8 T cells in ankylosing spondylitis. TCRdb fed the 5' RACE reads into MiXCR, producing one record per CDR3 protein. The data show some 120,000 distinct CDR3 sequences, 12% to 15% seen once. The sequenced sample consisted of blood, either unsorted or a sorted T cell fraction (not recorded which). The receptors shown here come from a female donor with ankylosing spondylitis or in good health (not recorded which).

This clonotype has a handful of counts. This chain connects TRBV10-3 to TRBJ1-4; D unresolved. Trimming took 10 bases from V and 3 from J, leaving 12 bases between them. Germline V lookup: CDR1 ENHRY, CDR2 SYGVKD. CDR3 length equals 13 residues. CDR3 amino acids: CANSRGANEKLFF. The CDR3 nucleotides read TGTGCCAACAGCCGGGGAGCTAATGAAAAACTGTTTTTT.

This clonotype was detected many times. V usage is TRBV7-2 and J usage is TRBJ2-5; 8 bases align to TRBD2. V lost 0 bases to trimming and J lost 1 base; unmatched junction nucleotides: 1. The CDR3 consists of 15 residues. The V gene's germline CDR1 is SGHTA and CDR2 FQGNSA. The CDR3 is CASSLALAGQETQYF. CDR3 nucleotide sequence: TGTGCCAGCAGCTTAGCTCTAGCGGGCCAAGAGACCCAGTACTTC.

The table lists this clonotype with a few counts. The chain links TRBV30 to TRBJ1-4; TRBD1 aligns across 7 bases. Germline CDR1 reads GTSNPN; CDR2 reads SVGIG (reference sequence). The junction had 9 bases not matched to a gene; V was cut back by 2 bases and J by 3 bases. The length of the CDR3 is 16 residues. This CDR3 is CAWSSQGGASNEKLFF. The CDR3 DNA follows: TGTGCCTGGAGTTCTCAGGGGGGCGCTTCTAATGAAAAACTGTTTTTT. The full variable domain, in which reference TRBV30 and TRBJ1-4 provide the parts outside the CDR3, is SQTIHQWPATLVQPVGSPLSLECTVEGTSNPNLYWYRQAAGRGLQLLFYSVGIGQISSEVPQNLSASRPQDRQFILSSKKLLLSDSGFYLCAWSSQGGASNEKLFFGSGTQLSVL.

This clonotype was seen only a few times. The V call is TRBV5-1, the J call TRBJ2-1; 9 bases fit TRBD1. The CDR3 sequence is 13 residues long. From germline, CDR1 is SGHRS and CDR2 YFSETQ. After removal of 0 bases from V and 16 bases from J, the junction contained 8 bases not matched to a gene. DNA for the CDR3: TGCGCCAGCAGCTTGGATACAGGGGGCAGGCCCTTCTTC. Amino acids: CASSLDTGGRPFF.

This clonotype has ten or more counts. The chain carries TRBV5-1 and TRBJ1-1; D not certain. Germline loops: CDR1 SGHRS, CDR2 YFSETQ. V was shortened by 0 bases and J by 6 bases, with 12 bases between the two germline ends. The CDR3 sequence is 14 residues long. CDR3 sequence (DNA): TGCGCCAGCAGCTTGGAAGAGGGTGGCCCTGAAGCTTTCTTT. Protein: CASSLEEGGPEAFF.

The chain couples TRBV11-3 to TRBJ1-2; 7 nucleotides agree with TRBD1. The trim removed 11 bases at V and 4 bases at J, leaving 19 bases unmatched. CDR3 length: 16 residues. Germline loops: CDR1 SGHNT, CDR2 YENEEA. CDR3 sequence reads: CARDRVPHTYCYGYTF. The DNA of the CDR3 is TGTGCCCGTGACAGGGTACCTCATACATATTGCTATGGCTACACCTTC.

This clonotype was seen repeatedly, ten times or more. The V call is TRBV6-5, the J call TRBJ2-7; perhaps TRBD1 as D (5 bases). V was shortened by 0 bases and J by 4 bases, with 10 bases between the two germline ends. The CDR3 runs to 14 residues. In germline, CDR1 is MNHEY, CDR2 SVGAGI. DNA for the CDR3: TGTGCCAGCAGTTACTCCCAGGGAACTTACGAGCAGTACTTC. It encodes CASSYSQGTYEQYF.

This clonotype was observed many times. J is TRBJ2-5 and V is TRBV5-1, with D maybe TRBD1 (5 bases). Looked up from germline, CDR1 is SGHRS and CDR2 is YFSETQ. The V gene lost 0 bases and the J gene lost 4 bases, with 10 bases spanning the gap. CDR3 length equals 14 residues. CDR3 sequence (DNA): TGCGCCAGCAGCTTGGCAGGGTTCGGAGAGACCCAGTACTTC. Its translation: CASSLAGFGETQYF.

This clonotype was seen many times. V and J are TRBV3-1 and TRBJ2-7, with D uncertain. V lost 6 bases and J 1 base, leaving 7 bases between the germline ends. The CDR3 has 12 amino acids. The germline V gene encodes CDR1 LGHDT and CDR2 YNNKEL (reference sequence). CDR3 DNA sequence: TGTGCCAGCAGTTTTCGGTCCTACGAGCAGTACTTC. It translates to CASSFRSYEQYF.